This TCR beta chain appears in the sequencing data of a study of T cell repertoires in cytomegalovirus infection. The CDR3 extends over 14 amino acids. CDR1 and CDR2 from the germline V gene are DFQATT and SNEGSKA (reference sequence). V lost 3 bases and J lost 7, with 16 bases in between. TCRdb fed the reads into MiXCR, producing one record per CDR3 protein. Found here are about 140,000 distinct CDR3 sequences, 5.5% to 8% of them singletons; the top ten hold over 15%. This clonotype was seen more than once but under ten times. The receptor was derived from a human donor in good health (CMV status not recorded). Some clones in this sample may be carry-over from other donors' samples. The J gene is TRBJ1-5, the V gene TRBV20-1; TRBD1 might be the D (6 bases). Sequencing was done on a sample of PBMCs. CDR3 in amino acids: CSASYGGHRQPQHF. CDR3 DNA sequence: TGCAGTGCTAGTTATGGGGGCCATCGGCAGCCCCAGCATTTT.